This T cell receptor (beta chain) was obtained from a study of post-analysis software for immune sequencing data (dated by TCRdb to between 2014 and 2016). As for the study more broadly: Relapsing-remitting, secondary progressive and progressive-relapsing multiple sclerosis were recorded as disease courses, and subtype annotation was lacking for some patients. The patient repertoires were set against ten to eleven previously published healthy control repertoires from donors whose ages ranged from roughly 6 to 25 years. A subset of samples was prepared in parallel using single-end sample barcoding, then pooled and co-amplified after Illumina adapter ligation.

The library relied on PCR. The listed sequencing device is Illumina HiSeq 2500. To reduce PCR and sequencing biases, unique molecular identifiers were incorporated into the TCR beta cDNA libraries. Every 1 to 10 million input T cells yielded approximately 500,000 cDNA molecules, meaning each molecule approximated one T cell. The same protocol used for the earlier healthy control dataset was applied to prepare and sequence the patient libraries. Within a given batch, samples were prepared together, multiplexed and sequenced on the same HiSeq lane. From the authors' description of their analysis: Raw barcoded reads were processed with MIGEC, and single-read molecular identifier groups were discarded before consensus assembly and CDR3 extraction. VDJtools was used for post-analysis of the clonotype tables, with diversity normalized by down-sampling every dataset to the smallest sample size. To correct batch-related cross-sample contamination, repertoire overlap clustering matched CDR3 amino acid sequences but not nucleotide sequences. The public reads were reprocessed in TCRdb via fastp at Q25 and MiXCR, keeping in-frame beta chains. Rows are combined by CDR3 protein, so each entry shows the most common genes and DNA. In this record, the V and J calls reflect TCRdb's handling and not the investigators' own analysis. Present in this sample are under 900,000 distinct CDR3 sequences, approximately 53% of which were seen just once. Jointly, the top ten make up 4.6% of the sample.

On this clonotype: Its antigen is unknown. Base qualities are not at hand, and no much larger clone is one base apart.

From the cysteine through the phenylalanine, the CDR3 covers 14 amino acids. Just CDR3 DNA is preserved here, 42 bases in frame from base 1. Looking up the germline V gene yields CDR1 MNHNS and CDR2 SASEGT. For this chain, trimming is 7 bases at the V end and 3 bases at the J end, and the number of junction bases without a gene match is 8. What the authors observed across the whole study: The multiple sclerosis patient group was slightly younger than the control group. Multiple sclerosis patients had significantly lower normalized Chao1 diversity than controls, a result that suggests substantial peripheral T-cell clonal expansion. Patients showed significantly higher frequencies than controls for roughly 5 TRBV segments, among them TRBV5-6, TRBV5-1 and TRBV20-1. Direct clustering with F measure showed strong co-clustering of samples prepared in the same batch, prompting a batch-effect correction.

TCR beta repertoires were profiled from peripheral blood of roughly 13 young patients with multiple sclerosis to demonstrate the VDJtools post-analysis software. The multiple sclerosis patients were children and adolescents between roughly 6 and 16 years of age. The sequence came from a girl between 5 and 17 years old with multiple sclerosis. The V gene is TRBV6-1 and the J gene is TRBJ2-7; 8 bases in the junction line up with TRBD2. The sample taken for sequencing was blood. The CDR3 region reads CASTPGLDFYEQYF. DNA sequence: TGTGCCAGCACCCCGGGACTAGACTTCTACGAGCAGTACTTC.